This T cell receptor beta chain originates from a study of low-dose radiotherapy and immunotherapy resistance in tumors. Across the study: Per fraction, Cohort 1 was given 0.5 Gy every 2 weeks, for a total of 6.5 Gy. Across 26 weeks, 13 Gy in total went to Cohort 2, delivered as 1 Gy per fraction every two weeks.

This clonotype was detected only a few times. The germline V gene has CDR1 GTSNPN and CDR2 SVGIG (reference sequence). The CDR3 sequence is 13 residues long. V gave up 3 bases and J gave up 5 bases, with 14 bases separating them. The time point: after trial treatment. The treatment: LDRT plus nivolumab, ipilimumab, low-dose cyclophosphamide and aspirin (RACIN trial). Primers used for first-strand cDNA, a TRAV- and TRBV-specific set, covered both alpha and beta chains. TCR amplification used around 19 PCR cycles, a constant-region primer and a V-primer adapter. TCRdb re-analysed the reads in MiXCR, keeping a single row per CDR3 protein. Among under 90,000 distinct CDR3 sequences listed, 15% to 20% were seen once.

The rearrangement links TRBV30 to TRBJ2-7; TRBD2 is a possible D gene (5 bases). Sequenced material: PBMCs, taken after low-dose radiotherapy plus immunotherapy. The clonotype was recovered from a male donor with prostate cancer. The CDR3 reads CAWSLVMRDEQYF. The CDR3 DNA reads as TGTGCCTGGAGCCTCGTGATGAGGGACGAGCAGTACTTC.